These 14 T cell receptor beta chains came from one sample sequenced in a study of siplizumab effects on memory and regulatory T cells (dated by TCRdb to between 2018 and 2021). Library construction relied on the immunoSEQ multiplex PCR assay. The clones in this table, taken by TCRdb from immuneACCESS, are in-frame only. Not every clone is retained; where verified, under half of the shortfall comes from an unresolved V gene, and the cause of the rest is unknown. The sample yields over 85,000 clones; roughly 97% were counted once. The ten largest account for 0.031% of the sample. Source material: naive CD4+ T cells sorted from blood. Interpreted using the paper, the cell subset or site label stands for: unstimulated naive T cells. All receptors come from a human donor in good health.

This clone came up once. The CDR3 sequence is CASSLVGRTQETQYF. The DNA of the CDR3 is TGTGCCAGCAGCTTAGTTGGGCGGACCCAAGAGACCCAGTACTTC. This sequence joins TRBV7-2 and TRBJ2-5; unclear D gene. This CDR3 contains 15 residues. Trimming removed 1 base from V and 1 base from J, with 10 bases in between. Germline CDR1 and CDR2: SGHTA and FQGNSA.

The chain links TRBV9 to TRBJ1-5, with D maybe TRBD1 (5 bases). This CDR3 spans 14 amino acids. The germline V gene encodes CDR1 SGDLS and CDR2 YYNGEE. V was cut by 2 bases and J by 1 base, with 7 bases left in between. CDR3 DNA sequence: TGTGCCAGCAGCGTTTGGGACAGCAATCAGCCCCAGCATTTT. Protein sequence: CASSVWDSNQPQHF.

CDR3 in DNA: TGTGCCAGCAGCCTGGGGGGGGAACAGCCCCAGCATTTT. Translating gives CASSLGGEQPQHF. The rearrangement links TRBV5-4 to TRBJ1-5; D might be TRBD1 (5 bases). The CDR3 sequence is 13 residues long. V was clipped by 4 bases and J by 7 bases, with 12 bases between them. The germline CDR1 and CDR2 sequences are SGHNT and YYREEE (reference sequence).

The rearrangement links TRBV7-6 to TRBJ2-7; D is tentatively TRBD1 or TRBD2 (5 bases each). Trimming stripped 2 bases from V and 5 bases from J, with 10 bases between. Looked up from germline, CDR1 is SGHVS and CDR2 is FNYEAQ. The CDR3 is 13 amino acids. CDR3 DNA: TGTGCCAGCAGCTTATTAGGGGACCACGAGCAGTACTTC. It translates to CASSLLGDHEQYF.

The chain couples TRBV6-5 to TRBJ1-1; 9 bases map to TRBD1. The CDR3 spans 12 residues. V lost 10 bases, J lost 4 bases, and 4 bases stayed unmatched. CDR1 and CDR2 (germline): MNHEY, SVGAGI. CDR3 region: CAIGQGPTEAFF. CDR3 nucleotide sequence: TGTGCCATCGGACAGGGGCCCACTGAAGCTTTCTTT.

The J gene is TRBJ2-7, the V gene TRBV4-2; TRBD2 is a possible D gene (6 bases). With 4 bases removed from V and 2 bases from J, the gap between germline ends came to 18 bases. The CDR3 contains 16 residues. The germline V gene has CDR1 LGHNA and CDR2 YNFKEQ. The DNA of the CDR3 is TGTGCCAGCAGCCCGATGACACCGGGAGCCACCTACGAGCAGTACTTC. As protein: CASSPMTPGATYEQYF.

The J gene is TRBJ2-7, the V gene TRBV10-3; no clear D gene. V was cut by 3 bases and J by 6 bases, with 9 bases left in between. The germline CDR1 and CDR2 sequences are ENHRY and SYGVKD. This CDR3 is 12 amino acids long. CDR3 coding DNA: TGTGCCATCAGTGAAGGGTCCCGCGAGCAGTACTTC. This sequence encodes CAISEGSREQYF.

This chain joins TRBV7-2 and TRBJ1-2; the D is unclear. Deletions cut 5 bases from V and 4 bases from J, with 11 bases between. The germline V gene has CDR1 SGHTA and CDR2 FQGNSA. The CDR3 contains 13 residues. Written as DNA, the CDR3 is TGTGCCAGCAGCATAGGCCCAACCTATGGCTACACCTTC. Its protein is CASSIGPTYGYTF.

For the CDR3, the DNA is TGTGCCAGCAGCCGCGCTGTGGGAAGCACAGATACGCAGTATTTT. Its translation is CASSRAVGSTDTQYF. J is TRBJ2-3 and V is TRBV7-6; D uncertain. Germline CDR1 reads SGHVS; CDR2 reads FNYEAQ. V was trimmed by 5 bases and J by 0 bases, leaving 12 bases between them. The CDR3 runs 15 residues.

The chain is built from TRBV20-1 and TRBJ1-2; D is unclear. The CDR3 loop spans 11 amino acids. The V and J ends lost 3 bases and 7 bases respectively, with 9 bases between them. CDR1 is DFQATT, CDR2 SNEGSKA, per germline (reference sequence). CDR3: CSASGFGGYTF. CDR3 nucleotides: TGCAGTGCTAGTGGTTTTGGTGGCTACACCTTC.

The V gene is TRBV5-4, the J gene TRBJ1-2; D gene ambiguous. The CDR3 totals 13 residues. From germline, CDR1 is SGHNT and CDR2 YYREEE (reference sequence). V was pared by 7 bases and J by 4 bases, with 14 bases between. CDR3 nucleotides: TGTGCCAGCCGACAAGCGGAAATCTATGGCTACACCTTC. Translating it yields CASRQAEIYGYTF.

The chain is built from TRBV7-2 and TRBJ2-7; either TRBD1 or TRBD2 may supply D (5 bases each). CDR1 is SGHTA, CDR2 FQGNSA, per germline. Trimming cost V 5 bases and J 2 bases, with 19 bases left between them. CDR3 length: 16 amino acids. This CDR3 reads CASSPSWGTGPYEQYF. CDR3 DNA: TGTGCCAGCAGCCCTAGTTGGGGGACGGGCCCCTACGAGCAGTACTTC.

This clone was detected only once. The J gene is TRBJ2-2, the V gene TRBV5-1, with a possible D match to TRBD1 (6 bases). The V end was cut by 6 bases, the J end by 2 bases, with 11 bases between. Germline values: CDR1 SGHRS, CDR2 YFSETQ. The CDR3 sequence is 14 residues long. The DNA of the CDR3 is TGCGCCAGCAACCGGGACACAAACACCGGGGAGCTGTTTTTT. This encodes CASNRDTNTGELFF.

The chain recombines TRBV11-1 with TRBJ2-7; the match to TRBD2 covers 9 bases. CDR1 SGHAT and CDR2 FQDESV come from the germline V gene (reference sequence). The CDR3 is made up of 16 amino acids. V lost 8 bases, J lost 5 bases, and 16 bases stayed unmatched. The CDR3 sequence: CASGPLAGGPINEQYF. CDR3 sequence (DNA): TGTGCCAGCGGCCCCCTGGCGGGGGGGCCTATCAACGAGCAGTACTTC.